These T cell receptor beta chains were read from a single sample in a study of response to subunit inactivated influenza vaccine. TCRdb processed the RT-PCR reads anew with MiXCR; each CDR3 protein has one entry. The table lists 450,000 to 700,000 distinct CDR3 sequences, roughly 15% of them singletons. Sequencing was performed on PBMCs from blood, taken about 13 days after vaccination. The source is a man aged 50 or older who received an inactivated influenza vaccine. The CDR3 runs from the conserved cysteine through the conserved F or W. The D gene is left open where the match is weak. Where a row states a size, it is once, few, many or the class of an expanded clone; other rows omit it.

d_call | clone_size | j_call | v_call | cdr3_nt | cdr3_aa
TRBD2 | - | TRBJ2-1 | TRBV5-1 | TGCGCCAGCAGCTTGGGCCGGGGGGACCCCCTCTGGATCGATGAGCAGTTCTTC | CASSLGRGDPLWIDEQFF
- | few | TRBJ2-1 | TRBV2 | TGTGCCAGCAGTGAAGGTCCCGGACTGTACAATGAGCAGTTCTTC | CASSEGPGLYNEQFF
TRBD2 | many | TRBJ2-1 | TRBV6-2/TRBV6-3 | TGTGCCAGCAGTCAGCTAGCGGGAGCCTACAATGAGCAGTTCTTC | CASSQLAGAYNEQFF
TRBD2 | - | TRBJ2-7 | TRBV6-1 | TGTGCCAGCAGTGAGAGCGGGGCATCTTTCGAGCAGTACTTC | CASSESGASFEQYF
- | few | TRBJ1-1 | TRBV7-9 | TGTGCCAGCAGCTTAAGGTCGATCCCCTTGAGCGCTGAAGCTTTCTTT | CASSLRSIPLSAEAFF
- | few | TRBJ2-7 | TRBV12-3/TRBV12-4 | TGTGCCAGCAGTTTTGACCCCTCGGCGGGATACTACGAGCAGTACTTC | CASSFDPSAGYYEQYF
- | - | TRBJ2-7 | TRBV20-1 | TGCAGTGCTAGAGACAGAACCTACGAGCAGTACTTC | CSARDRTYEQYF
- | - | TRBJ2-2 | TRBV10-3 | TGTGCCATCAGGGGGGATTTGCCCGGGGAGCTGTTTTTT | CAIRGDLPGELFF
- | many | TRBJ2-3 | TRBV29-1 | TGCAGCGCTCCTCCCGGACTGAGCACAGATACGCAGTATTTT | CSAPPGLSTDTQYF
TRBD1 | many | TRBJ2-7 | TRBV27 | TGTGCCAGCAGTTTAGGGGGACAGGGGCTCAACGAGCAGTACTTC | CASSLGGQGLNEQYF
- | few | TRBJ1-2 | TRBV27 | TGTGCCAGCAGTGCCCGGGACAAAATTAACTATGGCTACACCTTC | CASSARDKINYGYTF
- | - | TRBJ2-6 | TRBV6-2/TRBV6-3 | TGTGCCAGCACCGAGGGGGCTGGGGCCAACGTCCTGACTTTC | CASTEGAGANVLTF
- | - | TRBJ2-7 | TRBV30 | TGTGCCTGGAGTGTACAGGATAGGATTAAGAACGAGCAGTACTTC | CAWSVQDRIKNEQYF
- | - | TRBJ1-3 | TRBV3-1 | TGTGCCAGCAGCCAAGCCAACCTCGGATTGGGCGACACCATATATTTT | CASSQANLGLGDTIYF
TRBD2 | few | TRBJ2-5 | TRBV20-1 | TGCAGTGCTAGAGAGGCTAGCGGGCAGACCCAGTACTTC | CSAREASGQTQYF
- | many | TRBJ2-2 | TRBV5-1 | TGCGCCAGCAGACGTCGACAGGCCTCGGTAGACGGGGAGCTGTTTTTT | CASRRRQASVDGELFF
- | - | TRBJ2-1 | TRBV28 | TGTGCCAGCAGTTCCTTAACAGGAGCCCGGAGGGGGCAGTTCTTC | CASSSLTGARRGQFF
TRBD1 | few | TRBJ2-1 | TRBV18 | TGTGCCAGCTCACTGAGACAGGGCGGTAGGTATGAGCAGTTCTTC | CASSLRQGGRYEQFF
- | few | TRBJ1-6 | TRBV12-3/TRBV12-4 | TGTGCCAGCAGACTCACAGGGCTTAATTCACCCCTCCACTTT | CASRLTGLNSPLHF
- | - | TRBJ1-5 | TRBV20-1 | TGCAGTGCTAACGAGTTTAGCAATCAGCCCCAGCATTTT | CSANEFSNQPQHF
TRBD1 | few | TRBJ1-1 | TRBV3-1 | TGTGCCAGCAGCCAAGAATGGGTCAGGGGGACTGAAGCTTTCTTT | CASSQEWVRGTEAFF
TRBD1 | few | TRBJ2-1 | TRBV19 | TGTGCCAGTAGTGATTGGACAGGGTCCTACAATGAGCAGTTCTTC | CASSDWTGSYNEQFF
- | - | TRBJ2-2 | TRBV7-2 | TGTGCCAGCAGCTCCCCTACGACAGCCGCGAACACCGGGGAGCTGTTTTTT | CASSSPTTAANTGELFF
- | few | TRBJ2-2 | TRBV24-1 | TGTGCCACCAGTGTGTCCCTCGGGAACACCGGGGAGCTGTTTTTT | CATSVSLGNTGELFF
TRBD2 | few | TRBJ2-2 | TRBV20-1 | TGCAGTGCTAGAGGGGGACTAGCGGGTAACACCGGGGAGCTGTTTTTT | CSARGGLAGNTGELFF
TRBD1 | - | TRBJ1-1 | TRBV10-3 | TGTGCCATCACCGAACAGGGGACCGGCACTGAAGCTTTCTTT | CAITEQGTGTEAFF
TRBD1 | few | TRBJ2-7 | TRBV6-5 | TGTGCCAGCAGTTACGCGACAGGGAGATCCTACGAGCAGTACTTC | CASSYATGRSYEQYF
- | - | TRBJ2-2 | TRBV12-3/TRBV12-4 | TGTGCCAGCAGTCCCACCTCCCCCTTAGCCGGGGAGCTGTTTTTT | CASSPTSPLAGELFF
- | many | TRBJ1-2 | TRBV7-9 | TGTGCCAGCAGCTTAGAGCCATATGGCTACACCTTC | CASSLEPYGYTF